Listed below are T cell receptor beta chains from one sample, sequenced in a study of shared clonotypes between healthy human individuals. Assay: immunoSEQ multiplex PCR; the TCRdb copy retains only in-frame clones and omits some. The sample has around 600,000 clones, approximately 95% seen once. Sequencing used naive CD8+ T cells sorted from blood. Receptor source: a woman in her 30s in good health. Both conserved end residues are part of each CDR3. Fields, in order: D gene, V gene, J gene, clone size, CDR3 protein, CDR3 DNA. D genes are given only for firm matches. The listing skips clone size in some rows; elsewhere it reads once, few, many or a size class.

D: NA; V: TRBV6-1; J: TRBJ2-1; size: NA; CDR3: CASIYDNYNEQFF; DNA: TGTGCCAGCATCTATGACAACTACAATGAGCAGTTCTTC
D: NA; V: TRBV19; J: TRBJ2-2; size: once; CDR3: CASWKGQNTGELFF; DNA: TGTGCCTCATGGAAGGGACAGAACACCGGGGAGCTGTTTTTT
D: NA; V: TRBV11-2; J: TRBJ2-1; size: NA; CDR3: CASSLLPGTINDEQFF; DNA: TGTGCCAGCAGCTTACTACCCGGGACCATTAACGATGAGCAGTTCTTC
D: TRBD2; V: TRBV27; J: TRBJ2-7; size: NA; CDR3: CASSPSYGTSAYEQYF; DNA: TGTGCCAGCAGTCCTAGTTATGGGACTAGCGCCTACGAGCAGTACTTC
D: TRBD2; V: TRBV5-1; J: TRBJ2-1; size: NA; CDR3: CASSPTSGRTYNEQFF; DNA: TGCGCCAGCAGCCCAACTAGCGGGAGGACGTACAATGAGCAGTTCTTC
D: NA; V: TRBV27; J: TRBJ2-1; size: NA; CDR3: CASRLSGLGGNEQFF; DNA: TGTGCCAGCCGGTTGTCGGGCCTTGGGGGAAATGAGCAGTTCTTC
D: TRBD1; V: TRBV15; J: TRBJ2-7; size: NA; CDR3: CATSPGTGAYEQYF; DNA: TGTGCCACCAGCCCCGGGACAGGGGCCTACGAGCAGTACTTC
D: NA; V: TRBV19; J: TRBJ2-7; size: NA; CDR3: CASYPSRDATKGEQYF; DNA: TGTGCCAGTTACCCGTCACGGGACGCGACAAAAGGGGAGCAGTACTTC
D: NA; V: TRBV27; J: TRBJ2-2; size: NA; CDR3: CATRRGLNTGELFF; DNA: TGTGCCACTCGCCGGGGCCTGAACACCGGGGAGCTGTTTTTT
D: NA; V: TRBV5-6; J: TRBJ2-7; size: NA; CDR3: CASSLGDSLYEQYF; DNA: TGTGCCAGCAGCTTGGGGGATTCGCTCTACGAGCAGTACTTC
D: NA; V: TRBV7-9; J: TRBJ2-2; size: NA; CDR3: CASSLGQIGTGELFF; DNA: TGTGCCAGCAGCCTAGGACAAATTGGCACCGGGGAGCTGTTTTTT
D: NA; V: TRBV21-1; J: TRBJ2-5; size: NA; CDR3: CASSKDGVSAFRETQYF; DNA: TGTGCCAGCAGCAAAGATGGCGTGAGCGCATTTAGAGAGACCCAGTACTTC
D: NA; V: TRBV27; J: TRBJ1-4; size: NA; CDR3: CASSLSRINEKLFF; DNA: TGTGCCAGCAGTTTATCCAGGATAAATGAAAAACTGTTTTTT
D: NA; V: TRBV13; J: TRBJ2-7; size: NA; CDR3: CASSLSGTSYEQYF; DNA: TGTGCCAGCAGCCTGAGTGGGACTTCCTACGAGCAGTACTTC
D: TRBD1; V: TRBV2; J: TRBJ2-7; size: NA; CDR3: CASSPMGTGTNPYEQYF; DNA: TGTGCCAGCAGCCCAATGGGGACAGGGACAAACCCCTACGAGCAGTACTTC
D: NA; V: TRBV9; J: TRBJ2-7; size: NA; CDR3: CASSVDGYEQYF; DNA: TGTGCCAGCAGCGTAGACGGATACGAGCAGTACTTC